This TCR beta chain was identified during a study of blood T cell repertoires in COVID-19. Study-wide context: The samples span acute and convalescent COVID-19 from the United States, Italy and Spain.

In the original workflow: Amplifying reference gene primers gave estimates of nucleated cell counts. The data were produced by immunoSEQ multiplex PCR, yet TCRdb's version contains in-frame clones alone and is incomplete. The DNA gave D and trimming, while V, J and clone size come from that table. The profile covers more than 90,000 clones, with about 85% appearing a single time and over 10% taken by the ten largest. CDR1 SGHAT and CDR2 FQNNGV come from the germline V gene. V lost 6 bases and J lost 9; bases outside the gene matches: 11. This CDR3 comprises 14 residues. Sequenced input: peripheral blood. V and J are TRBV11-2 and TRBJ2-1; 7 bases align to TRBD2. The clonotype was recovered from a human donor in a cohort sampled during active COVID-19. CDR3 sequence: CASSLSAGRGEQFF. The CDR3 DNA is TGTGCCAGCAGTTTATCAGCGGGACGCGGTGAGCAGTTCTTC. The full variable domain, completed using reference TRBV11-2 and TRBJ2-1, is EAGVAQSPRYKIIEKRQSVAFWCNPISGHATLYWYQQILGQGPKLLIQFQNNGVVDDSQLPKDRFSAERLKGVDSTLKIQPAKLEDSAVYLCASSLSAGRGEQFFGPGTRLTVL.